This TCR beta chain was profiled in a study of cytomegalovirus exposure and HLA in healthy donors. Study overall: The 110 or so validation repertoires used the same platform as the 666 first-cohort repertoires, a later analysis reported.

Comment on this clone: Its antigen is undetermined.

Sequenced by immunoSEQ multiplex PCR; TCRdb stores in-frame clones only, minus some. The profile covers 67,000 or so clones, with just under 95% appearing a single time and 1.4% taken by the ten largest. CDR3 length: 14 residues. V lost 3 bases to trimming and J lost 6 bases; unmatched junction nucleotides: 6. In germline, CDR1 is LNHDA, CDR2 SQIVND (reference sequence). Study outcomes and limitations: Both high specificity and high sensitivity reportedly marked the classifier's diagnosis of cytomegalovirus status.

What was sequenced was PBMCs. The J gene is TRBJ1-1, the V gene TRBV19, with 8 bases matching TRBD1. This clonotype was obtained from a man aged 18 to 30 in good health and CMV-seropositive. CDR3 coding DNA: TGTGCCAGTAGTATCCACAGGGGGACTCCTGAAGCTTTCTTT. This translates into CASSIHRGTPEAFF.